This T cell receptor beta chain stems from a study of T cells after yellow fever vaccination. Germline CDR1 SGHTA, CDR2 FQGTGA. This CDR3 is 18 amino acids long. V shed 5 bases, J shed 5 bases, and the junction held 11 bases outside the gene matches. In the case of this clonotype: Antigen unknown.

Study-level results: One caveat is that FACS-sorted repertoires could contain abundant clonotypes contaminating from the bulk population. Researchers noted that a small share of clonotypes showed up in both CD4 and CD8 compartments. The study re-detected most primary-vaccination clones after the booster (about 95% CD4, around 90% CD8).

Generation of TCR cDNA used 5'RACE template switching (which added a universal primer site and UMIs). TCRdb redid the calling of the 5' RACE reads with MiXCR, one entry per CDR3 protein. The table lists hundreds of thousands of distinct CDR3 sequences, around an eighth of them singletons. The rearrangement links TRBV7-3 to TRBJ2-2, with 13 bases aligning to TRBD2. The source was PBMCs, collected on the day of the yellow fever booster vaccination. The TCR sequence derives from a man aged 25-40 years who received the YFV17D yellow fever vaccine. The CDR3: CASSPETSGRAWTGELFF. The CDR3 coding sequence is TGTGCCAGCAGCCCAGAAACTAGCGGGAGGGCCTGGACCGGGGAGCTGTTTTTT.